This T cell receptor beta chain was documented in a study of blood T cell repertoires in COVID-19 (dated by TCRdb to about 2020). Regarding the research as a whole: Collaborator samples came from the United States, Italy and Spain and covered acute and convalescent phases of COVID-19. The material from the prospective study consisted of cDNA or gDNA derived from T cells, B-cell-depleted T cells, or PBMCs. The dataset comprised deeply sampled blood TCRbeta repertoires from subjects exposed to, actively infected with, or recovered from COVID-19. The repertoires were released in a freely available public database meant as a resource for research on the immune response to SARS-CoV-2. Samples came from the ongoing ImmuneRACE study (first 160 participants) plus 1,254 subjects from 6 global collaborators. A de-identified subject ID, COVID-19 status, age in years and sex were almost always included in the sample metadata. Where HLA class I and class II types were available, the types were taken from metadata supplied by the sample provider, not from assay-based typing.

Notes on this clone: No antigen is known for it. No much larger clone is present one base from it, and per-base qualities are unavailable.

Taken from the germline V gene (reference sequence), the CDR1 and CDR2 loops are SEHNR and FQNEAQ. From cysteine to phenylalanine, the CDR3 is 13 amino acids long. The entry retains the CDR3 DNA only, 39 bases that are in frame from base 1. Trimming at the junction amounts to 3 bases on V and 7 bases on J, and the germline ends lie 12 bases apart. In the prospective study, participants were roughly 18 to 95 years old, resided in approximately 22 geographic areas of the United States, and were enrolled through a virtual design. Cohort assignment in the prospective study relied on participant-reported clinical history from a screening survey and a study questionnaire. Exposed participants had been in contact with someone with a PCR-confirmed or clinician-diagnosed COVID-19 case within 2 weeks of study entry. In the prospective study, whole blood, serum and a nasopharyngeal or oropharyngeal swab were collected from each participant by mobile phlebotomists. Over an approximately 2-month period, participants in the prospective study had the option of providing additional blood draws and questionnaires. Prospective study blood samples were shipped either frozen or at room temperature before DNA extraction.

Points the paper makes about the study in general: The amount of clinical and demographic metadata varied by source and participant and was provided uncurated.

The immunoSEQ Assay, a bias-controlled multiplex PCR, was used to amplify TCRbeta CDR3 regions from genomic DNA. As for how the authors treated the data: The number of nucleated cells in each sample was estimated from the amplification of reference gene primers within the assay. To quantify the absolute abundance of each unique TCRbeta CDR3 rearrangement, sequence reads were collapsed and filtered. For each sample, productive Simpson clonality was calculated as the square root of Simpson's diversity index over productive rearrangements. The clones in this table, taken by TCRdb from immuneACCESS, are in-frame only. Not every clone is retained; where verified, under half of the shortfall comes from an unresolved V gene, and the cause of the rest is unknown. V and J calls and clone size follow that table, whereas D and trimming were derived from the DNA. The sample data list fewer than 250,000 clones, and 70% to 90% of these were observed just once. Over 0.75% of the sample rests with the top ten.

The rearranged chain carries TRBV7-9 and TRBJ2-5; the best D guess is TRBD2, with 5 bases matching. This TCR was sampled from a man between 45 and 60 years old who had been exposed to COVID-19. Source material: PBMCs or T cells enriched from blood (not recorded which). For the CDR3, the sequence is CASSLDLAGTQYF. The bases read TGTGCCAGCAGCTTGGATCTAGCAGGGACCCAGTACTTC.